This T cell receptor beta chain is drawn from a study of blood T cell repertoires in COVID-19. About the research overall: The study drew acute and convalescent COVID-19 samples from the United States, Italy and Spain.

Clones were sequenced by immunoSEQ multiplex PCR, and TCRdb holds only the in-frame ones, with some missing. In the table there are around 72,000 clones, 85% to 90% of which are singletons. The CDR3 runs to 16 residues. V was clipped by 0 bases and J by 4 bases; unmatched bases: 6. The germline CDR1 and CDR2 sequences are MRHNA and SNTAGT. The TCR was taken from a man in his 70s with active or convalescent COVID-19. The sequencing sample was made of peripheral blood. This rearrangement joins TRBV6-4 to TRBJ1-2, with 9 bases identical to TRBD1. The CDR3 coding sequence is TGTGCCAGCAGTGACTCGAGACAGGGGGTAGGCTATGGCTACACCTTC. Translation: CASSDSRQGVGYGYTF.